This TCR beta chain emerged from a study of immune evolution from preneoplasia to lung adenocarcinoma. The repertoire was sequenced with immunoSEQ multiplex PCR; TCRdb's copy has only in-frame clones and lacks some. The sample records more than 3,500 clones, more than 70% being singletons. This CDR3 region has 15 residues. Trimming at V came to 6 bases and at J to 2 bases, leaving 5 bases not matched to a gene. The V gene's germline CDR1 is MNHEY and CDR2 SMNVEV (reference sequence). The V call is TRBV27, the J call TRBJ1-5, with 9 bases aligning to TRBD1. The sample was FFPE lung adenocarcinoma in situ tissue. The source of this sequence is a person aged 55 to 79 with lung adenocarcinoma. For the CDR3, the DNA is TGTGCCAGCAGGAGGACAGGGGTAGGCAATCAGCCCCAGCATTTT. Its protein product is CASRRTGVGNQPQHF.